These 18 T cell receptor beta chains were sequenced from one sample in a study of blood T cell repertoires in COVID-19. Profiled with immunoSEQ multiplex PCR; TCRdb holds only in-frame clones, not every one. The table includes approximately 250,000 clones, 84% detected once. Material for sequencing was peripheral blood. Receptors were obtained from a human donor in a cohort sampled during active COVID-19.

The CDR3: CASSKDRGQETQYF. In DNA form, the CDR3 reads TGTGCCAGCAGCAAGGACAGGGGCCAAGAGACCCAGTACTTC. The V call is TRBV5-6, the J call TRBJ2-5; 9 bases agree with TRBD1. The CDR3 sequence is 14 residues long. CDR1 is SGHDT and CDR2 is YYEEEE in the germline V gene. V gave up 4 bases and J gave up 1 base; unmatched junction bases: 2.

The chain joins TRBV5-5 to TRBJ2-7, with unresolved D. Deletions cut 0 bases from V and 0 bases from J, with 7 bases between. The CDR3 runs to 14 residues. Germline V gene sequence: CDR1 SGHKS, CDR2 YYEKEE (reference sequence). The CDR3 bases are TGTGCCAGCAGCTTGGGTCGGAGCTCCTACGAGCAGTACTTC. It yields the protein CASSLGRSSYEQYF.

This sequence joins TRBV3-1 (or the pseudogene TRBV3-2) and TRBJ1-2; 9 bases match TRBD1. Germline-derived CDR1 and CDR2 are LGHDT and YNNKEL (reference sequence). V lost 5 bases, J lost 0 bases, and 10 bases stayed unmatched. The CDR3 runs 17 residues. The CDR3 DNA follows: TGTGCCAGCAGCAGACCGGGACAGGGAAATACTAACTATGGCTACACCTTC. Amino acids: CASSRPGQGNTNYGYTF.

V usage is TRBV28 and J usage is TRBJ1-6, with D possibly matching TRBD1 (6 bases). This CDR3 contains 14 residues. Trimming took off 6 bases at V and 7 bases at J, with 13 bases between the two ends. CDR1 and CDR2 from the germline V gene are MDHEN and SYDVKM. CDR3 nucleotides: TGTGCCAGCAGCCTCGGACAGCGGAATTCACCCCTCCACTTT. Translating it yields CASSLGQRNSPLHF.

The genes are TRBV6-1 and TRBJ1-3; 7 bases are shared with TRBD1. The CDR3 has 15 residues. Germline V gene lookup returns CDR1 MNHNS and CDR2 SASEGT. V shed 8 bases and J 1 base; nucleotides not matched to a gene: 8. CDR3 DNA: TGTGCCAGCGGCACCGCCAGGGGGTCTGGAAACACCATATATTTT. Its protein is CASGTARGSGNTIYF.

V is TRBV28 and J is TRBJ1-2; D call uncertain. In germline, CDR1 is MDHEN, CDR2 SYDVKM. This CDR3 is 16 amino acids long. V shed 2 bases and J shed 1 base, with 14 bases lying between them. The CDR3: CASSLEARLFNYGYTF. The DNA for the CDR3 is TGTGCCAGCAGTTTAGAGGCACGACTATTTAACTATGGCTACACCTTC.

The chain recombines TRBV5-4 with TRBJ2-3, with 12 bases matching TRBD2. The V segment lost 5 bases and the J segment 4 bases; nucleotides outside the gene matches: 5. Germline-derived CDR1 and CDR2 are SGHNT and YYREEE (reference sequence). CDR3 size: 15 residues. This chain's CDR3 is CASSSSGGAPDTQYF. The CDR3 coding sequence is TGTGCCAGCAGTTCTAGCGGGGGGGCTCCAGATACGCAGTATTTT.

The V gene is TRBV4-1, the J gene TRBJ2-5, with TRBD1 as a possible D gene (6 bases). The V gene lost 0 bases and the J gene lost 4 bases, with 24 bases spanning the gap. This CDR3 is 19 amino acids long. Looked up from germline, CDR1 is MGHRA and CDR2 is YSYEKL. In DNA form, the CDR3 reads TGCGCCAGCAGCCAAGAAATTAGTGGCAGCCGGGACATCTCAGAGACCCAGTACTTC. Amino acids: CASSQEISGSRDISETQYF.

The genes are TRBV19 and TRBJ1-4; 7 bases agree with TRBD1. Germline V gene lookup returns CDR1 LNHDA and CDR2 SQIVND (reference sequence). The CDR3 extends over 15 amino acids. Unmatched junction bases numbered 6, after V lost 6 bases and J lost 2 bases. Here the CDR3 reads CASSEGATTNEKLFF. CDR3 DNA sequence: TGTGCCAGTAGCGAGGGGGCTACGACTAATGAAAAACTGTTTTTT.

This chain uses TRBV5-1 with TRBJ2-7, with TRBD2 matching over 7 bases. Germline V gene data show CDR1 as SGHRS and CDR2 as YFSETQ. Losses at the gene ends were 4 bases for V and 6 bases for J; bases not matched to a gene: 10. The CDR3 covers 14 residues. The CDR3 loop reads CASSDGLVGGEQYF. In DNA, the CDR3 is TGCGCCAGCAGCGACGGACTAGTTGGAGGCGAGCAGTACTTC.

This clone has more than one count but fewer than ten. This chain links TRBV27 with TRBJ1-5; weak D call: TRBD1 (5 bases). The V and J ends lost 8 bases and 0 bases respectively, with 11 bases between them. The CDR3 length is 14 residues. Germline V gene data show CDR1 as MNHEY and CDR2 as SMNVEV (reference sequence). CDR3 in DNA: TGTGCCAGCGCGGGACGGAATAGCAATCAGCCCCAGCATTTT. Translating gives CASAGRNSNQPQHF.

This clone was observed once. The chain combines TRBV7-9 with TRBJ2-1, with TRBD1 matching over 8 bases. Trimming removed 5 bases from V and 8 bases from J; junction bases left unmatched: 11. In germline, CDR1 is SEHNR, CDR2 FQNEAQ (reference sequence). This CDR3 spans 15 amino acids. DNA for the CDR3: TGTGCCAGCAGCCCCCACGGAGGACAGGGTTATGAGCAGTTCTTC. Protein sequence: CASSPHGGQGYEQFF.

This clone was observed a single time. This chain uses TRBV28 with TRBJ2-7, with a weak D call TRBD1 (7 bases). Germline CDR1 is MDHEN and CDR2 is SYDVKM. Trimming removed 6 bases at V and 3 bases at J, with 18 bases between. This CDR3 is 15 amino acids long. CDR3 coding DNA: TGTGCCAGCAGGCTCCCCTCAGGGGGGCTCTACGAGCAGTACTTC. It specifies CASRLPSGGLYEQYF.

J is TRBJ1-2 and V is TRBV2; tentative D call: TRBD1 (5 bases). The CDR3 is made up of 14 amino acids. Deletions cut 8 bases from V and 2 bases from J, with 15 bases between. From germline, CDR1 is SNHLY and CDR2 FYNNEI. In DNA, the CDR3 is TGTGCCAGCTCGACCAGGGACTACAACTATGGCTACACCTTC. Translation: CASSTRDYNYGYTF. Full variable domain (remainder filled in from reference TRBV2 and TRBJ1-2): EPEVTQTPSHQVTQMGQEVILRCVPISNHLYFYWYRQILGQKVEFLVSFYNNEISEKSEIFDDQFSVERPDGSNFTLKIRSTKLEDSAMYFCASSTRDYNYGYTFGSGTRLTVV.

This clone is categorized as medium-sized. The DNA of the CDR3 is TGCAGCGTTGAAGATCCAGGGGCAGCTTTCTTT. It yields the protein CSVEDPGAAFF. The chain couples TRBV29-1 to TRBJ1-1; weak D call: TRBD1 (6 bases). Germline CDR1 and CDR2: SQVTM and ANQGSEA. With 0 bases removed from V and 10 bases from J, the gap between germline ends came to 9 bases. The CDR3 has 11 residues.

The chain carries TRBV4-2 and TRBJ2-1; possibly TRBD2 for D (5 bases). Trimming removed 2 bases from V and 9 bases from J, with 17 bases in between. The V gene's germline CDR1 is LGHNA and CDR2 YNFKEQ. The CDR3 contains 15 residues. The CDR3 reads CASSQTGEARAEQFF. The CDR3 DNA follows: TGTGCCAGCAGCCAAACCGGCGAAGCGAGGGCTGAGCAGTTCTTC.

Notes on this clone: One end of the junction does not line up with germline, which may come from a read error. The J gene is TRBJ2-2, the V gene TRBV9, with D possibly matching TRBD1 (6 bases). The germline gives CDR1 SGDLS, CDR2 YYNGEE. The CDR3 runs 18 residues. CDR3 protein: CVSSVGGKQGFRTGELFF. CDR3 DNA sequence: TGTGTCAGCAGCGTAGGGGGAAAACAGGGTTTTCGCACCGGGGAGCTGTTTTTT.

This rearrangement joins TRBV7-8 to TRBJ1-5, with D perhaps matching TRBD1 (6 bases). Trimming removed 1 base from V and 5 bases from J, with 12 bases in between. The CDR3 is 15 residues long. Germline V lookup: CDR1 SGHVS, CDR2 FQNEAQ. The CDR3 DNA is TGTGCCAGCAGCTTAGACGGACAGACGTATCAGCCCCAGCATTTT. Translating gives CASSLDGQTYQPQHF. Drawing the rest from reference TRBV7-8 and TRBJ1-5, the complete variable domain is GAGVSQSPRYKVAKRGQDVALRCDPISGHVSLFWYQQALGQGPEFLTYFQNEAQLDKSGLPSDRFFAERPEGSVSTLKIQRTQQEDSAVYLCASSLDGQTYQPQHFGDGTRLSIL.